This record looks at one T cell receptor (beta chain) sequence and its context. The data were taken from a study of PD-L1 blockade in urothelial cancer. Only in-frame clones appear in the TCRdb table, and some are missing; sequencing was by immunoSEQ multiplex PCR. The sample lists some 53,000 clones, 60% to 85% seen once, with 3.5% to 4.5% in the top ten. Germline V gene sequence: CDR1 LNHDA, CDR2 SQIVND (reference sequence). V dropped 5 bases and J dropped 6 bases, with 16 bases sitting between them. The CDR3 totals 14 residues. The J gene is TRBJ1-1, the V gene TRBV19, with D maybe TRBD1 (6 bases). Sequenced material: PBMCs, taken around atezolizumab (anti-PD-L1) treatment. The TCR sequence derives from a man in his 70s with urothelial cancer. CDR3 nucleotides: TGTGCCAGTAGTCCCCGGACAGAGGGCGCTGAAGCTTTCTTT. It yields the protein CASSPRTEGAEAFF.